This TCR beta chain is drawn from a study of spatial heterogeneity in lung cancer (dated by TCRdb to between 2018 and 2021). For the wider study: Beta-chain transcripts were consistently detected in greater numbers than alpha-chain transcripts, which likely reflects a higher abundance of beta-chain transcripts. Both alpha and beta chains were TCR-sequenced in samples taken at surgery, namely 220 tumor regions, roughly 64 matched nontumor lung samples and 50 to 60 PBMC samples. The study linked features of the TCR repertoire to counts of nonsynonymous mutations, which were determined by whole-exome sequencing of tumor tissue. In non-small cell lung cancer, the study quantitatively compared TCR alpha and beta repertoires across several tumor regions, matched nontumor lung, and blood. In the raw uncorrected reads, each unique combination of TCR and UMI appeared on average more than ten times.

The CDR3 numbers 15 residues from cysteine through phenylalanine. Only CDR3 DNA is held: 45 bases, read in frame from base 1. From a lookup of the germline V gene, CDR1 and CDR2 are SGDLS and YYNGEE. Study-wide findings and limitations: Ubiquitous expanded tumor TCRs were found in blood more often at tumor resection than at routine follow-up. Confirming at a functional level the hypothesis that regional TCRs recognize regional mutations was considered to require additional single-cell paired TCR alpha and beta sequencing.

Turning to this clonotype: Which antigen it targets is not known. Since a much larger clone is just one base distant, this may be a read error.

This sample's time point label indicates: sample taken at primary tumor resection. Whole RNA extracted from tumor and nontumor lung tissue, or from cryopreserved PBMC samples, was used for TCR sequencing without cell sorting. Donors were 72 patients with early-stage, untreated non-small cell lung cancer from the lung TRACERx cohort. Only patients with enough RNA available from two or more tumor regions were chosen for TCR sequencing. Preparation of the library involved 5' RACE. TCRdb records NextSeq 500 as the sequencer. The TCR library protocol attached a unique molecular identifier to each TCR cDNA molecule to allow correction of PCR and sequencing errors. Per the original workflow: TCR identification, UMI-based error correction and CDR3 extraction were performed with Decombinator tools. TCRs above a frequency of 2 per 1,000, corresponding to the top 1% of the tumor frequency distribution, were defined as expanded. Renyi diversity was computed with the R vegan package after each repertoire had been subsampled 100 times to 5,000 TCRs. CDR3 similarity networks were constructed using string-kernel similarity of amino acid triplets, with links drawn between CDR3s whose pairwise similarity was above 0.82. The public reads were run again by TCRdb, first through fastp at Q25 and then through MiXCR, and only productive beta chains were kept. All rows with the same CDR3 protein become a single entry with the most common DNA and genes. The V and J calls, along with clone size, are taken from TCRdb and not from the paper's own processing. Recorded for this sample are roughly 21,000 distinct CDR3 sequences; about 3.5% of them occurred a single time. The ten largest clonotypes hold around 30% of the sample.

The TCR originated in a female donor with early-stage non-small cell lung cancer. The rearrangement combines TRBV9 with TRBJ2-3; 13 central bases correspond to TRBD2. The sample consisted of PBMCs, taken at surgery. CDR3 reads: CVSSSGTSGADTQYF. The DNA is as follows: TGTGTCAGCAGCTCAGGGACTAGCGGGGCGGATACGCAGTATTTT.